This T cell receptor beta chain is drawn from a study of blood T cells in healthy people across ages. Caucasian, healthy and from Russia, the donors were aged between roughly 6 and 95. Primed by a sample-barcoded 5' primer and a J-beta primer mix, a second PCR proceeded for roughly 7 to 11 cycles. Each cDNA molecule was tagged by a template-switch adaptor with 12 random nucleotides. TCRdb re-called the 5' RACE reads through MiXCR, storing one row per CDR3 protein. Found here are 650,000 to 800,000 distinct CDR3 sequences, approximately 48% of them singletons; the top ten hold about 19%. V was pared by 4 bases and J by 5 bases, with 4 bases of the junction left unmatched. The CDR3 sequence is 13 residues long. The V gene's germline CDR1 is SQVTM and CDR2 ANQGSEA.

V and J are TRBV29-1 and TRBJ1-4; TRBD1 matches at 7 bases. Source material: blood. The sequence derives from a man aged 60 to 75 in good health. CDR3 nucleotide sequence: TGCAGCGTTGTGGGACAGCTCAATGAAAAACTGTTTTTT. Encoded protein: CSVVGQLNEKLFF.